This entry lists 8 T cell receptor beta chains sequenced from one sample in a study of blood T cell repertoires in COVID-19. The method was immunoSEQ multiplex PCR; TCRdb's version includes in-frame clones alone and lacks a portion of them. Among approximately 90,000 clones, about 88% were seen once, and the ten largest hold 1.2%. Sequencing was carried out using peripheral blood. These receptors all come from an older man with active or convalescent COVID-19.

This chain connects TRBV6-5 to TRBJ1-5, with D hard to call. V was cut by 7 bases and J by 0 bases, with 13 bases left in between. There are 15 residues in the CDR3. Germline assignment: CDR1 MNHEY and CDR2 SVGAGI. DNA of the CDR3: TGTGCCAGCAAGGAGGGCCCATATAGCAATCAGCCCCAGCATTTT. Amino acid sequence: CASKEGPYSNQPQHF.

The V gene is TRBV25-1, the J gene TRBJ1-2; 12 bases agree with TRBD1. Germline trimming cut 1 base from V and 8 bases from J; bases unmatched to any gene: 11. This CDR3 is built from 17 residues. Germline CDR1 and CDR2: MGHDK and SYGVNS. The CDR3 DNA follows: TGTGCCAGCAGTGAATGGGACCTTCGGGACAGGGGGCTGGGCTACACCTTC. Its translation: CASSEWDLRDRGLGYTF.

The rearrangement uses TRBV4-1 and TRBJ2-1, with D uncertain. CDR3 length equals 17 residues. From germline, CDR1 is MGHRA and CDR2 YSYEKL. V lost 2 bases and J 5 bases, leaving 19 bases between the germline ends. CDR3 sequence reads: CASSQPFSRRTHNEQFF. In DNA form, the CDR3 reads TGCGCCAGCAGCCAACCGTTTTCGCGGAGAACTCACAATGAGCAGTTCTTC.

CDR3 DNA: TGTGCCAGCAGCCATGGACTAGACATTCAGTACTTC. As protein: CASSHGLDIQYF. V gene TRBV3-1 (or the pseudogene TRBV3-2) combines with J gene TRBJ2-4; TRBD2 aligns across 7 bases. The germline CDR1 and CDR2 sequences are LGHDT and YNNKEL (reference sequence). Trimming cost V 3 bases and J 8 bases; bases outside gene matches: 1. The length of the CDR3 is 12 residues.

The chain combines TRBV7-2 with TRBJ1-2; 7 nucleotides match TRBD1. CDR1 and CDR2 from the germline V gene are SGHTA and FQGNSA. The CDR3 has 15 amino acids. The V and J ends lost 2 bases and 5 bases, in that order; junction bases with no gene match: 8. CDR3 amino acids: CASSLSDREFYGYTF. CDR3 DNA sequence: TGTGCCAGCAGCTTATCTGACAGGGAATTTTATGGCTACACCTTC.

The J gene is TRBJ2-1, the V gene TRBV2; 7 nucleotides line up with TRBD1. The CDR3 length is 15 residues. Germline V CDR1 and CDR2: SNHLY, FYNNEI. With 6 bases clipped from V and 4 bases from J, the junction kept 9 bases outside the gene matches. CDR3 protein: CASRGTAPLYNEQFF. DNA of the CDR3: TGTGCCAGCAGGGGGACAGCTCCCTTATACAATGAGCAGTTCTTC.

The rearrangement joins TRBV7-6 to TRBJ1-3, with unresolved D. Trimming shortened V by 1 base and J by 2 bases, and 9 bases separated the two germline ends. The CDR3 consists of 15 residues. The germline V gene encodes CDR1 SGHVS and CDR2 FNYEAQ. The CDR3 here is CASSLGRTPGNTIYF. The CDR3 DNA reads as TGTGCCAGCAGCTTAGGGAGGACTCCTGGAAACACCATATATTTT.

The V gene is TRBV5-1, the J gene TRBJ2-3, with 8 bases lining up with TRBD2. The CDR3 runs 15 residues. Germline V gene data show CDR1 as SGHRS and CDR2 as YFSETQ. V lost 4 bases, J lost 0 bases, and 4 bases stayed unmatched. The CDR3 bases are TGCGCCAGCAGCCGCAGCGGGAGTAGCACAGATACGCAGTATTTT. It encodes CASSRSGSSTDTQYF.